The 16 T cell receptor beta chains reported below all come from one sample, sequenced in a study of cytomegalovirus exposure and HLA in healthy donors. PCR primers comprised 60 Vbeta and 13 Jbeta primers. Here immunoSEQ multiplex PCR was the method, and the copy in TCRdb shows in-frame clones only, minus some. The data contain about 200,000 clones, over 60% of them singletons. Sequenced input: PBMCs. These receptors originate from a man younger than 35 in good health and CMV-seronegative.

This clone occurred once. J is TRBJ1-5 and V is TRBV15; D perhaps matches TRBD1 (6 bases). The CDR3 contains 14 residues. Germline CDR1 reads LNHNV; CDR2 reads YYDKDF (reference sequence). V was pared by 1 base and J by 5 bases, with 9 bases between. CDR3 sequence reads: CATSRVTGDQPQHF. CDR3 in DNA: TGTGCCACCAGCAGAGTGACAGGAGATCAGCCCCAGCATTTT.

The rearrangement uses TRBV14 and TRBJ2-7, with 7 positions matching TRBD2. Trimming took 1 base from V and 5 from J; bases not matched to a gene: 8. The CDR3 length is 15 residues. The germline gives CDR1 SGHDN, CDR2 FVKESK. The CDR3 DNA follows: TGTGCCAGCAGCCAAGGTTGGGGAGGGATCCACGAGCAGTACTTC. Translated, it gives CASSQGWGGIHEQYF.

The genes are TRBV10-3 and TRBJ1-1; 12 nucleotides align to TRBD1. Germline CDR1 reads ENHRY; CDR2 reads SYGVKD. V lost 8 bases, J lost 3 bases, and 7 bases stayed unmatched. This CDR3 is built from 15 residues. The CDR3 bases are TGTGCCATCGCCGGGACAGGGGGCGCGGACACTGAAGCTTTCTTT. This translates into CAIAGTGGADTEAFF.

The DNA for the CDR3 is TGTGCCAGCAGCCCGGACTGGACCTACAATGAGCAGTTCTTC. This gives the protein CASSPDWTYNEQFF. The V gene is TRBV7-3, the J gene TRBJ2-1, with a possible D match to TRBD2 (5 bases). Germline values: CDR1 SGHTA, CDR2 FQGTGA. Deletions cut 5 bases from V and 2 bases from J, with 10 bases between. The CDR3 has 14 residues.

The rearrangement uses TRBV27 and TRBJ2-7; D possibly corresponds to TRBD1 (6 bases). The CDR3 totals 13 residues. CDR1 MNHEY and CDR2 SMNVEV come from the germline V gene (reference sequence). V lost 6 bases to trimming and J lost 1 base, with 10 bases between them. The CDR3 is CASRGTPSYEQYF. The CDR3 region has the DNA TGTGCCAGCAGGGGGACACCTTCCTACGAGCAGTACTTC.

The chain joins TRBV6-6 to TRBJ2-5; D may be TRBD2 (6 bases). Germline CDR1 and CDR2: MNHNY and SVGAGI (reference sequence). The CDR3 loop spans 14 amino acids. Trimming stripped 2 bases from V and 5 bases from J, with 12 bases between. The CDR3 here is CASSYGQEGETQYF. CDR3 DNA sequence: TGTGCCAGCAGTTACGGCCAGGAGGGGGAGACCCAGTACTTC.

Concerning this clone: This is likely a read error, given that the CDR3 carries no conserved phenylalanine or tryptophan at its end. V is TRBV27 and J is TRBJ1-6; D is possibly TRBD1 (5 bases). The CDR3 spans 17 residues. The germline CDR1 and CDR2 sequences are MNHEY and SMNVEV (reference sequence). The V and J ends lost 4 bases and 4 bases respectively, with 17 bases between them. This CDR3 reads CASSSLQGPPYNSPLHL. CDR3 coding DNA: TGTGCCAGCAGTTCACTTCAGGGTCCCCCATATAATTCACCCCTCCACCTT.

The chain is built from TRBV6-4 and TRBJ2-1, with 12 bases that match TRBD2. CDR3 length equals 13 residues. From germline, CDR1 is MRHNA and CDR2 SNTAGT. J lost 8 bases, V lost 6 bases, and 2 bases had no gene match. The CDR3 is CASRGLAGDEQFF. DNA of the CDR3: TGTGCCAGCAGGGGACTAGCGGGCGATGAGCAGTTCTTC.

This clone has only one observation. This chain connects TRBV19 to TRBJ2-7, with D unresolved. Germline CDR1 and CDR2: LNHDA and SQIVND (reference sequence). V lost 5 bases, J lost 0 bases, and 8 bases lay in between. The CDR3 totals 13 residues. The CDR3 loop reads CASSRSVSYEQYF. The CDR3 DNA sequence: TGTGCCAGTAGTCGTTCGGTCTCCTACGAGCAGTACTTC.

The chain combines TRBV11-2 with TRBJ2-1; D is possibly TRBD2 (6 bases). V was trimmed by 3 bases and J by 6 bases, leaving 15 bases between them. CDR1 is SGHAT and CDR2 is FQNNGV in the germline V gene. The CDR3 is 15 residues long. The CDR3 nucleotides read TGTGCCAGCAGCTTCTCAAGGCAGCGGGTCAATGAGCAGTTCTTC. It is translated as CASSFSRQRVNEQFF. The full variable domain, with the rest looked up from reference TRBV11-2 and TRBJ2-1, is EAGVAQSPRYKIIEKRQSVAFWCNPISGHATLYWYQQILGQGPKLLIQFQNNGVVDDSQLPKDRFSAERLKGVDSTLKIQPAKLEDSAVYLCASSFSRQRVNEQFFGPGTRLTVL.

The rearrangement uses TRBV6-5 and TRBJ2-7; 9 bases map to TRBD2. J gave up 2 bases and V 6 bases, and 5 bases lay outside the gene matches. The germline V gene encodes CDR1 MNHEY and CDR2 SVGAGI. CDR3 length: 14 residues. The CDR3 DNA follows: TGTGCCAGCAGCCCCTCTAGCGGGACCTACGAGCAGTACTTC. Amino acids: CASSPSSGTYEQYF.

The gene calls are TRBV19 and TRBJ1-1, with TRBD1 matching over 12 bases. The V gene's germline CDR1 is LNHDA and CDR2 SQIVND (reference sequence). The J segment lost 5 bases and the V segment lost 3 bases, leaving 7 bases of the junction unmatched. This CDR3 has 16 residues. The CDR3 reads CASSIRDRGPGTEAFF. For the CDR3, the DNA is TGTGCCAGTAGTATCCGGGACAGGGGGCCGGGTACTGAAGCTTTCTTT.

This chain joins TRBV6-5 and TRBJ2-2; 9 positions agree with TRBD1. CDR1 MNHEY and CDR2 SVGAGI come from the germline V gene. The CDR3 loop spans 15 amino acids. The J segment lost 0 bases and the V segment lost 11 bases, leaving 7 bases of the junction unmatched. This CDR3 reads CAVTRQGANTGELFF. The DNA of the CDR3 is TGTGCCGTCACGAGACAGGGGGCGAACACCGGGGAGCTGTTTTTT.

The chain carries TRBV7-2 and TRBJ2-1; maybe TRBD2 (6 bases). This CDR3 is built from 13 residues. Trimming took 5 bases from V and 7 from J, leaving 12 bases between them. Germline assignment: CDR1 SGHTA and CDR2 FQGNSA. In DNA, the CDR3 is TGTGCCAGCAGCCTCGGACTACTGAATGAGCAGTTCTTC. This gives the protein CASSLGLLNEQFF. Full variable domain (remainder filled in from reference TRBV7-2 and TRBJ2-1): GAGVSQSPSNKVTEKGKDVELRCDPISGHTALYWYRQSLGQGLEFLIYFQGNSAPDKSGLPSDRFSAERTGGSVSTLTIQRTQQEDSAVYLCASSLGLLNEQFFGPGTRLTVL.

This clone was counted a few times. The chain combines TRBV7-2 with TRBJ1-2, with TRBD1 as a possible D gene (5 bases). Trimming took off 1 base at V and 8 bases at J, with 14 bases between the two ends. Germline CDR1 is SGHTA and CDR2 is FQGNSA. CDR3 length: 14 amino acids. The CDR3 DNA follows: TGTGCCAGCAGCTTAGGGACATACGACGGGGGCTACACCTTC. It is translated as CASSLGTYDGGYTF.

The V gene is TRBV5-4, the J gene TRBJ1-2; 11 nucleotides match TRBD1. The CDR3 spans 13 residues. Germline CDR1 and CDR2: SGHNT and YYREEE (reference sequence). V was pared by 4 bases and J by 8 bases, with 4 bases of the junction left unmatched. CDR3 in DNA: TGTGCCAGCAGCCCCGGGACAGGGGGAGGCTACACCTTC. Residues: CASSPGTGGGYTF. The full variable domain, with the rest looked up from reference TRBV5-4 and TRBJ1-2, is ETGVTQSPTHLIKTRGQQVTLRCSSQSGHNTVSWYQQALGQGPQFIFQYYREEENGRGNFPPRFSGLQFPNYSSELNVNALELDDSALYLCASSPGTGGGYTFGSGTRLTVV.